This entry is about one T cell receptor beta chain. The antigen this receptor binds is unknown. Per-nucleotide qualities are absent, and no much larger clonotype sits a single base away. The germline V gene (reference sequence) sets CDR1 to SEHNR and CDR2 to FQNEAQ. Relative to germline, V is missing 3 bases and J is missing 4 bases, with 9 bases of the junction outside any gene match. The CDR3 contains 16 residues, cysteine and phenylalanine counted. The read is trimmed to its CDR3 DNA, 48 bases read in frame from base 1. This sample stems from a study of blood T cell repertoires in COVID-19 (dated by TCRdb to 2020 to 2022). Looking at the study overall: Samples covering the acute and convalescent phases of COVID-19 were provided by collaborators in the United States, Italy and Spain. The material from the prospective study consisted of cDNA or gDNA derived from T cells, B-cell-depleted T cells, or PBMCs. Deeply sampled blood TCRbeta repertoires from subjects exposed to, actively infected with, or recovered from COVID-19 were included in the dataset. The repertoires were released in a freely available public database meant as a resource for research on the immune response to SARS-CoV-2. The samples were drawn from the first 160 participants of the ongoing ImmuneRACE study and from 1,254 subjects provided by 6 global collaborators. Nearly every sample came with metadata listing a de-identified subject ID, COVID-19 status, age in years and sex. Where available, HLA class I and class II types were taken from metadata supplied by the sample provider and were not determined by assay-based typing. What the research found in general, with its limitations: The quantity of clinical and demographic metadata differed by source and by participant and was supplied without curation.

Collaborating institutions collected whole blood in K2EDTA tubes following their own protocols. For TCRbeta analysis, collaborators shipped samples as frozen whole blood, isolated PBMCs, or DNA extracted from either of those sample types. TCRbeta CDR3 regions were amplified from genomic DNA using the immunoSEQ Assay, a bias-controlled multiplex PCR. In the original analysis: Within the assay, amplification of reference gene primers was used to estimate how many nucleated cells each sample contained. Sequence reads were collapsed and filtered to measure the absolute abundance of every unique TCRbeta CDR3 rearrangement. For each sample, productive Simpson clonality was calculated by taking the square root of Simpson's diversity index across productive rearrangements. TCRdb's version of the immuneACCESS table is confined to in-frame rearrangements and falls short of the full clone set. An unresolved V gene accounts for under half of the shortfall where checked; the remainder is of unknown origin. D and trimming come from the DNA, and the V and J calls and clone size come from that table. This sample comprises over 130,000 clones, 88% of them detected only once. The ten largest account for 28% of the sample.

Material for sequencing was peripheral blood. The receptor was isolated from a human donor in a cohort sampled during active COVID-19. The chain is encoded by TRBV7-9 joined to TRBJ2-7; 10 nucleotides in the junction match TRBD1. CDR3 protein: CASSFDFRTGGYEQYF. The DNA is TGTGCCAGCAGCTTCGATTTTCGGACAGGGGGTTACGAGCAGTACTTC.